This T cell receptor (beta chain) was sequenced for a study of graft-versus-host responses after intestinal transplantation (dated by TCRdb to the early 2020s). For context, the study as a whole: The transplants that recipients got were multivisceral, liver-intestinal, or isolated intestinal. Every recipient was given anti-thymocyte globulin induction, then maintenance tacrolimus and steroids for about three years. After intestinal transplantation, graft-versus-host and host-versus-graft alloreactive T cell clones were followed in the graft, circulation and bone marrow using bulk TCR-beta CDR3 sequencing. To identify alloreactive clones, pre-transplant mixed lymphocyte reaction products were sequenced and then compared with unstimulated pre-transplant donor and recipient T cells. The cohort enrolled about two dozen intestinal transplant recipients, one of whom was a retransplant, and a few patients without pretransplant specimens were excluded. Donor T cell macrochimerism was defined as a peak of at least 4% donor T cells among recipient peripheral blood mononuclear cells. Instead of going to the commercial service, samples from a few later patients were sequenced in-house on an Illumina MiSeq and processed with MiXCR.

The CDR3 covers 14 residues, taking in both the cysteine and the phenylalanine. Of the read, only the CDR3 DNA is kept; its 42 bases are in frame from base 1. CDR1 SEHNR and CDR2 FQNEAQ are derived from the germline V gene (reference sequence). Trimming removed 1 base from V and 2 bases from J, leaving 9 bases between the germline ends. The time point label here, explained by the study, means: cells obtained before transplantation from donor or recipient. CD3+CD4+ and CD3+CD8+ populations were FACS-sorted from unstimulated pre-transplant donor and recipient cells taken from spleen or lymph nodes. Libraries were prepared through the immunoSEQ multiplex PCR assay. For most patients, genomic DNA was isolated using the Qiagen DNeasy Blood and Tissue Kit and was shipped frozen to Adaptive Biotechnologies for TCR sequencing. Adaptive Biotechnologies carried out high-throughput TCR-beta CDR3 sequencing of genomic DNA for most patients. Per the authors' processing: TCR sequencing data were retrieved from Adaptive's ImmunoSEQ software for some 17 patients, whereas a few other patients were processed with MiXCR and VDJtools. To correct CD4 versus CD8 sorting errors, any sequence found in both subsets at a frequency ratio below 5:1 was removed. Because the origin of CDR3 nucleotide sequences shared between donor and recipient could not be assigned, those sequences were removed. Alloreactive clones required at least 2-fold expansion over unstimulated cells and minimum CFSE-low frequency of 0.002% (template counts) or 0.001% (read counts). A clone was considered mappable if detected in the sequenced pre-transplant spleen, lymph node, or MLR CFSE-low populations of the donor or recipient. Cumulative frequency of alloreactive clones was calculated as a percentage of all sequences weighted by copy number. TCRdb retrieved this table from immuneACCESS and kept in-frame rearrangements only. Not all clones are present; in checked studies, unresolved V genes account for under half, and no reason is known for the remainder. D and trimming were read from the DNA, whereas the V and J calls and clone size are those reported in that table. This sample holds tens of thousands of clones; 84% were observed only once. Less than 0.55% of the sample is in the top ten clones.

Results the study describes overall, beyond this receptor: High GvH to HvG T cell clonal ratios were observed in the allografts of patients with donor T cell macrochimerism. Early after transplant, peak levels of circulating GvH clones were found to be associated with declines in HvG clones. GvH clones turned up in recipient bone marrow, with some appearing earlier in ileal mucosa or blood, a pattern consistent with an intestinal mucosal origin. The conclusions were limited by the relatively low number and heterogeneity of the intestinal transplant patients.

Note on this clone: This receptor's antigen is unknown. Nothing much larger sits one base from this clone, and base qualities are not available.

Recombination linked TRBV7-9 to TRBJ2-7; no confident D gene assignment can be made. This TCR came from a human donor who was the organ donor for an intestinal transplant. The sequenced sample was unstimulated CD4+ T cells sorted from spleen or lymph node cells, obtained before transplant. The CDR3 region reads CASSLGVTAYEQYF. The nucleotides read TGTGCCAGCAGCTTAGGTGTCACGGCCTACGAGCAGTACTTC. When the CDR3 is completed using the reference TRBV7-9 and TRBJ2-7 genes on either side, the full variable domain is DTGVSQNPRHKITKRGQNVTFRCDPISEHNRLYWYRQTLGQGPEFLTYFQNEAQLEKSRLLSDRFSAERPKGSFSTLEIQRTEQGDSAMYLCASSLGVTAYEQYFGPGTRLTVT.